This is a list of T cell receptor beta chains from one sample in a study of identical twins. TCRdb used MiXCR to reprocess the 5' RACE reads, holding one entry per CDR3 protein. This table holds hundreds of thousands of distinct CDR3 sequences, less than 10% found once. The sequenced sample was memory (CD45RO+) T cells sorted from blood. These receptors originate from a woman younger than 30 in good health. CDR3s include the opening cysteine and the closing phenylalanine or tryptophan. D genes are given only for firm matches. Size is stated for part of the rows, as once, few or many counts, or as a class when the clone is expanded.

D: TRBD2; size: few; V: TRBV5-1; J: TRBJ2-7; DNA: TGCGCCAGCAGCTCGACTAGCGGGGGGCCCTACGAGCAGTACTTC; CDR3: CASSSTSGGPYEQYF
D: -; size: many; V: TRBV20-1; J: TRBJ1-1; DNA: TGCAGTGCTAGAGAGGTGAACAGGCACACTGAAGCTTTCTTT; CDR3: CSAREVNRHTEAFF
D: -; size: once; V: TRBV2; J: TRBJ2-5; DNA: TGTGCCAGCAGTGGAGCGAGAGTCAGGGAGACCCAGTACTTC; CDR3: CASSGARVRETQYF
D: TRBD2; size: few; V: TRBV11-1; J: TRBJ2-1; DNA: TGTGCCAGCAGCAGAACTAGCGGGGGGGCCTTCAATGAGCAGTTCTTC; CDR3: CASSRTSGGAFNEQFF
D: TRBD1; size: few; V: TRBV27; J: TRBJ2-2; DNA: TGTGCCAGCAGGAGACAGGGTCCGACCGGGGAGCTGTTTTTT; CDR3: CASRRQGPTGELFF
D: TRBD1; size: -; V: TRBV25-1; J: TRBJ2-3; DNA: TGTGCCAGCGCAAGACAGGGAGCCACAGATACGCAGTATTTT; CDR3: CASARQGATDTQYF
D: -; size: few; V: TRBV5-1; J: TRBJ1-2; DNA: TGCGCCAGCAGCGTTCGAGGGGGAGGCTACACCTTC; CDR3: CASSVRGGGYTF
D: -; size: few; V: TRBV10-3; J: TRBJ2-3; DNA: TGTGCCATTTTGGGCACAGATACGCAGTATTTT; CDR3: CAILGTDTQYF
D: TRBD1; size: many; V: TRBV4-2; J: TRBJ1-2; DNA: TGTGCCAGCAGCCAGGGACAGGACAACTATGGCTACACCTTC; CDR3: CASSQGQDNYGYTF
D: TRBD2; size: -; V: TRBV5-5; J: TRBJ2-3; DNA: TGTGCCAGCAGCCGGGAGGGGGAAAGCACAGATACGCAGTATTTT; CDR3: CASSREGESTDTQYF
D: -; size: few; V: TRBV3-1; J: TRBJ2-7; DNA: TGTGCCAGCAGCCAAGGGGACGGGGGCTACGAGCAGTACTTC; CDR3: CASSQGDGGYEQYF
D: TRBD1; size: -; V: TRBV6-1; J: TRBJ2-1; DNA: TGTGCCAGCAGCCTCCTATCCCCGGGACAGGGAAACAATGAGCAGTTCTTC; CDR3: CASSLLSPGQGNNEQFF
D: TRBD2; size: few; V: TRBV5-6; J: TRBJ2-1; DNA: TGTGCCAGCAGCTTGGCATTAACCGGGACTAGAGATACTGAGCAGTTCTTC; CDR3: CASSLALTGTRDTEQFF
D: -; size: few; V: TRBV5-1; J: TRBJ1-2; DNA: TGCGCCAGCAGCTTGGCACGTCATAACTATGGCTACACCTTC; CDR3: CASSLARHNYGYTF
D: -; size: few; V: TRBV24-1; J: TRBJ2-1; DNA: TGTGCCACCAGTGGTGGGACGAGCGATTGGAATGAGCAGTTCTTC; CDR3: CATSGGTSDWNEQFF
D: TRBD1; size: few; V: TRBV2; J: TRBJ1-5; DNA: TGTGCCAGCGTAAACCCGGGACAGGGGGCTTTGGGTAGCAATCAGCCCCAGCATTTT; CDR3: CASVNPGQGALGSNQPQHF
D: -; size: few; V: TRBV29-1; J: TRBJ2-3; DNA: TGCAGCGTTGAAGAATCGTCGGATACGCAGTATTTT; CDR3: CSVEESSDTQYF
D: TRBD1; size: few; V: TRBV20-1; J: TRBJ1-5; DNA: TGCAGTGCTCCCCCGGGACAGGGTAATCAGCCCCAGCATTTT; CDR3: CSAPPGQGNQPQHF
D: TRBD1; size: -; V: TRBV24-1; J: TRBJ1-2; DNA: TGTGCCACCAGTGATTTTGGAGGGGGCGGCTACACCTTC; CDR3: CATSDFGGGGYTF
D: -; size: few; V: TRBV27; J: TRBJ1-5; DNA: TGTGCCAGCAGTTTTCCGGATCAGCCCCAGCATTTT; CDR3: CASSFPDQPQHF
D: TRBD2; size: many; V: TRBV5-5; J: TRBJ2-1; DNA: TGTGCCAGCAGACCCGGACTAGCGGGTTTATCCTACAATGAGCAGTTCTTC; CDR3: CASRPGLAGLSYNEQFF
D: -; size: few; V: TRBV19; J: TRBJ2-1; DNA: TGTGCCAGTAGTTTCGCTATCGGAACCTACAATGAGCAGTTCTTC; CDR3: CASSFAIGTYNEQFF
D: TRBD1; size: many; V: TRBV7-3; J: TRBJ2-2; DNA: TGTGCCAGCAGCTTAACAAGGGGGCGGGACACCGGGGAGCTGTTTTTT; CDR3: CASSLTRGRDTGELFF
D: -; size: few; V: TRBV2; J: TRBJ2-1; DNA: TGTGCCAGCAGTGCTTTTCCAGCCGATGCTTTGTTCTTC; CDR3: CASSAFPADALFF
D: -; size: many; V: TRBV5-6; J: TRBJ2-7; DNA: TGTGCCAGCAGCCCGACTCTCCCGGGAGAGCAGTACTTC; CDR3: CASSPTLPGEQYF
D: -; size: many; V: TRBV3-1; J: TRBJ2-5; DNA: TGTGCCAGCAGCCAAGCGCGAAGAAAAGAGACCCAGTACTTC; CDR3: CASSQARRKETQYF
D: -; size: -; V: TRBV5-1; J: TRBJ2-2; DNA: TGCGCCAGCAGCTTGCCGACCGGGGAGCTGTTTTTT; CDR3: CASSLPTGELFF
D: TRBD2; size: -; V: TRBV20-1; J: TRBJ2-3; DNA: TGCAGTGCGGAGAGGACTAGCGGGGGCCCAGATACGCAGTATTTT; CDR3: CSAERTSGGPDTQYF
D: -; size: many; V: TRBV7-9; J: TRBJ1-4; DNA: TGTGCCAGCAGCTACGGGACGGATAATGAAAAACTGTTTTTT; CDR3: CASSYGTDNEKLFF
D: -; size: many; V: TRBV12-3/TRBV12-4; J: TRBJ1-5; DNA: TGTGCCAGCAGTTTAGGTCAAATCACCAATCAGCCCCAGCATTTT; CDR3: CASSLGQITNQPQHF
D: -; size: -; V: TRBV20-1; J: TRBJ1-2; DNA: TGCAGTGCCCCGACAGATAACTATGGCTACACCTTC; CDR3: CSAPTDNYGYTF
D: -; size: -; V: TRBV30; J: TRBJ1-2; DNA: TGTGCCTGGAGGGTCCCGACAGAGGGCTACACCTTC; CDR3: CAWRVPTEGYTF
D: TRBD2; size: -; V: TRBV24-1; J: TRBJ2-1; DNA: TGTGCCACCCAAGGGACTAGCGGCTACAATGAGCAGTCCTTC; CDR3: CATQGTSGYNEQSF
D: TRBD1; size: few; V: TRBV7-2; J: TRBJ2-5; DNA: TGTGCCAGCAGCTTACAGACCGGGACAGGGGTTGAGACCCAGTACTTC; CDR3: CASSLQTGTGVETQYF
D: -; size: -; V: TRBV29-1; J: TRBJ1-1; DNA: TGCAGCGTTGGAGGGCACACTGAAGCTTTCTTT; CDR3: CSVGGHTEAFF